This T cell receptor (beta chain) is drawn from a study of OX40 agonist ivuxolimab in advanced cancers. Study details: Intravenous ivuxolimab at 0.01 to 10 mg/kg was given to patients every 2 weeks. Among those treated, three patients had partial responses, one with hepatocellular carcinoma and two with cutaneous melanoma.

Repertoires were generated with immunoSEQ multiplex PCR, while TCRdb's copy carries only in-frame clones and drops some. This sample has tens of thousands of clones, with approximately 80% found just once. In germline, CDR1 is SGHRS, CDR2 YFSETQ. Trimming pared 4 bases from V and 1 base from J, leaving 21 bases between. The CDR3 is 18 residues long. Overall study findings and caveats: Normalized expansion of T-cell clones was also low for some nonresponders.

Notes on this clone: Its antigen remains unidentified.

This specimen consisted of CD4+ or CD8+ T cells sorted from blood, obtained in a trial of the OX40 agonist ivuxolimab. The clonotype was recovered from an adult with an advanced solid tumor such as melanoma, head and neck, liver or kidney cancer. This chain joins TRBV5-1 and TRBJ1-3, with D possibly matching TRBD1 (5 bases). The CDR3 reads CASSAFGTGRESGNTIYF. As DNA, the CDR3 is TGCGCCAGCAGCGCGTTCGGGACGGGCCGTGAATCTGGAAACACCATATATTTT.